This T cell receptor beta chain was sequenced during a study of blood T cell repertoires in COVID-19. For the study at large: COVID-19 samples collected from the United States, Italy and Spain covered acute and convalescent phases.

After removal of 4 bases from V and 9 bases from J, the junction contained 14 bases not matched to a gene. Per germline, CDR1 SGHDT and CDR2 YYEEEE. This CDR3 has 16 residues. Here immunoSEQ multiplex PCR was the method, and the copy in TCRdb shows in-frame clones only, minus some. The sample records approximately 100,000 clones, roughly 87% being singletons. The chain uses TRBV5-6 and TRBJ2-5, with 11 bases that match TRBD2. Sequencing used peripheral blood. The clonotype was recovered from a woman older than 75 with active COVID-19. CDR3 in amino acids: CASSVGTSGYTRAQYF. The CDR3 DNA sequence: TGTGCCAGCAGCGTTGGGACTAGCGGATACACCAGGGCCCAGTACTTC.